This T cell receptor beta chain came from a study of cytomegalovirus exposure and HLA in healthy donors. Study outcomes and limitations: In a later analysis, TCR beta V- and J-gene trimming showed a link to a missense DCLRE1C variant. In vitro experiments confirmed that a few CMV-associated chains were specific for CMV antigens. It was 164 TCR beta chains that were listed as cytomegalovirus-associated. A later analysis showed that HLA-associated TCR beta chains had undergone more clonal expansion than equally common others.

J was trimmed by 7 bases and V by 3 bases; bases with no gene match: 5. Germline CDR1 reads GTSNPN; CDR2 reads SVGIG (reference sequence). The CDR3 runs 13 residues. It was with 60 Vbeta and 13 Jbeta primers that the PCR ran. Using immunoSEQ multiplex PCR, the repertoire was profiled, and TCRdb retains in-frame clones only, with some absent. The table for this sample gives some 110,000 clones. Worth noting for this clone: Its antigen is as yet unknown.

The specimen sequenced was PBMCs. This rearrangement joins TRBV30 to TRBJ2-1, with 8 nucleotides matching TRBD2. The clonotype comes from a man between 18 and 29 years old in good health and CMV-seronegative. The CDR3 reads CAWRPSGRNEQFF. CDR3 nucleotides: TGTGCCTGGAGACCCAGCGGGAGAAATGAGCAGTTCTTC.